This T cell receptor beta chain was sequenced for a study of cytomegalovirus exposure and HLA in healthy donors. Study-wide points: 150 to 200 TCR beta chains were listed as cytomegalovirus-associated. V- and J-gene trimming of TCR beta was linked (in a later analysis) to a missense DCLRE1C variant.

As concerns this clone: What it binds is unknown.

The V end lost 2 bases, the J end lost 0 bases, and 9 bases lay between the germline ends. The CDR3 is made up of 15 amino acids. The V gene's germline CDR1 is MNHNY and CDR2 SVGAGI (reference sequence). Researchers ran the PCR with 60 Vbeta and 13 Jbeta primers. Clones were read by immunoSEQ multiplex PCR, and TCRdb kept only the in-frame ones, dropping some. The data show 130,000 or so clones, around 8.5% seen once. The rearrangement joins TRBV6-6 to TRBJ2-3; maybe TRBD1 (5 bases). Specimen: PBMCs. This receptor was identified in a man aged 35-49 years in good health and CMV-seronegative. CDR3 loop: CASSYLQESTDTQYF. The CDR3 DNA sequence: TGTGCCAGCAGTTACCTACAGGAAAGCACAGATACGCAGTATTTT.